These 30 T cell receptor beta chains share one sample of origin, sequenced in a study of long-term antiretroviral therapy in people with HIV (dated by TCRdb to between 2020 and 2023). The immunoSEQ hsTCRB v3.0 assay was used at survey level resolution to sequence the TRB variable region. Entries here come from immuneACCESS through TCRdb and include only in-frame sequences with V and J called. Some clones fail to appear in such tables; in the studies checked, an unresolved V gene covers under half of the shortfall, and the cause of the remainder is unknown. The sample table contains tens of thousands of clones; only one count was recorded for 85% to 95% of them. Together, the top ten hold about 7.7% of the sample. The input for sequencing was unsorted PBMCs, taken 4.4 years after starting antiretroviral therapy. The receptors were sampled from a woman between 45 and 65 years old with HIV.

The chain employs TRBV5-1 and TRBJ2-5; 7 bases line up with TRBD1. J lost 3 bases, V lost 2 bases, and 4 bases had no gene match. Germline lookup yields CDR1 SGHRS and CDR2 YFSETQ. The CDR3 spans 14 residues. Written as DNA, the CDR3 is TGCGCCAGCAGCTTACGGGACAGAGAAGAGACCCAGTACTTC. Protein product: CASSLRDREETQYF.

Only a few counts were recorded for this clone. V is TRBV5-5 and J is TRBJ2-7, with 11 nucleotides matching TRBD1. The CDR3 extends over 14 amino acids. Trimming cost V 5 bases and J 2 bases; bases outside gene matches: 3. The germline V gene encodes CDR1 SGHKS and CDR2 YYEKEE (reference sequence). CDR3 bases: TGTGCCAGCAGGCCGGGACAGGGGGCCTACGAGCAGTACTTC. Its protein product is CASRPGQGAYEQYF.

This clone was seen a single time. CDR3 loop: CASSLGGLNYEQYF. CDR3 coding DNA: TGTGCCAGCAGCTTAGGCGGACTGAACTACGAGCAGTACTTC. The V gene is TRBV7-2, the J gene TRBJ2-7; a weak D match, TRBD2 (5 bases). This CDR3 is 14 amino acids long. Germline V lookup: CDR1 SGHTA, CDR2 FQGNSA. The V end was cut by 1 base, the J end by 3 bases, with 10 bases between. Full variable domain (remainder filled in from reference TRBV7-2 and TRBJ2-7): GAGVSQSPSNKVTEKGKDVELRCDPISGHTALYWYRQSLGQGLEFLIYFQGNSAPDKSGLPSDRFSAERTGGSVSTLTIQRTQQEDSAVYLCASSLGGLNYEQYFGPGTRLTVT.

This sequence joins TRBV4-1 and TRBJ2-5; D is unclear. This CDR3 contains 17 residues. Germline CDR1 MGHRA, CDR2 YSYEKL. The V gene lost 0 bases and the J gene lost 4 bases, with 18 bases spanning the gap. CDR3 nucleotide sequence: TGCGCCAGCAGCCAAGATGAGTACAACCCCAGATCAGAGACCCAGTACTTC. It is translated as CASSQDEYNPRSETQYF.

V usage is TRBV4-2 and J usage is TRBJ2-3; 12 positions match TRBD2. The V gene's germline CDR1 is LGHNA and CDR2 YNFKEQ. This CDR3 is built from 16 residues. The ends lost 0 bases at V and 6 bases at J; junction bases unmatched: 4. CDR3 in amino acids: CASSQELAGGQDTQYF. As DNA, the CDR3 is TGTGCCAGCAGCCAAGAACTAGCGGGGGGTCAGGATACGCAGTATTTT.

J is TRBJ1-1 and V is TRBV29-1; TRBD1 might be the D (6 bases). V lost 3 bases to trimming and J lost 1 base, with 9 bases between them. CDR3 size: 13 residues. Germline V gives CDR1 SQVTM, CDR2 ANQGSEA. CDR3 DNA: TGCAGCGTTGATGTAGGGGGGAACACTGAAGCTTTCTTT. Translating it yields CSVDVGGNTEAFF.

The chain has TRBV5-1 and TRBJ2-5; perhaps D is TRBD1 or TRBD2 (5 bases each). This CDR3 contains 14 residues. The germline V and J ends were trimmed by 0 bases and 5 bases, with 11 bases remaining between them. The germline gives CDR1 SGHRS, CDR2 YFSETQ. The CDR3 sequence: CASSLVGRRETQYF. CDR3 bases: TGCGCCAGCAGCTTGGTGGGACGCCGGGAGACCCAGTACTTC.

The V call is TRBV6-5, the J call TRBJ1-4; perhaps TRBD1 as D (5 bases). CDR3 length: 15 amino acids. Trimming took off 0 bases at V and 8 bases at J, with 13 bases between the two ends. The germline gives CDR1 MNHEY, CDR2 SVGAGI. The CDR3 loop is CASSYSWQGGEKLFF. The CDR3 nucleotides are TGTGCCAGCAGTTACTCATGGCAGGGAGGCGAAAAACTGTTTTTT.

A single count supports this clone. The chain carries TRBV10-3 and TRBJ1-6; D is possibly TRBD1 (6 bases). Trimming cost V 2 bases and J 13 bases, with 12 bases left between them. Germline CDR1 reads ENHRY; CDR2 reads SYGVKD. This CDR3 region has 13 residues. This CDR3 is CAISEKQGFPLHF. In DNA form, the CDR3 reads TGTGCCATCAGTGAGAAACAGGGTTTTCCCCTCCACTTT.

The V and J genes are TRBV2 and TRBJ1-2; 10 positions match TRBD1. The germline V gene has CDR1 SNHLY and CDR2 FYNNEI. This CDR3 is built from 16 residues. Trimming at V came to 6 bases and at J to 4 bases, leaving 11 bases not matched to a gene. The chain's CDR3 is CASRGDRQGAVYGYTF. CDR3 nucleotides: TGTGCCAGCAGAGGAGACCGACAGGGGGCTGTCTATGGCTACACCTTC.

This sequence joins TRBV18 and TRBJ2-7; D might be TRBD2 (5 bases). The ends were cut back, 3 bases at V and 3 bases at J, with 9 bases in the middle. The germline V gene has CDR1 KGHSH and CDR2 LQKENI. The CDR3 is made up of 13 amino acids. For the CDR3, the DNA is TGTGCCAGCTCACCTTCCGGGAACTACGAGCAGTACTTC. This gives the protein CASSPSGNYEQYF.

This clone was detected once. V is TRBV19 and J is TRBJ1-2; D not certain. Trimming pared 2 bases from V and 0 bases from J, leaving 13 bases between. The CDR3 spans 16 residues. Germline-derived CDR1 and CDR2 are LNHDA and SQIVND (reference sequence). The CDR3 DNA is TGTGCCAGTAGTATAAGCTGGGCCCAAGCTAACTATGGCTACACCTTC. Translation gives CASSISWAQANYGYTF.

This chain uses TRBV4-3 with TRBJ2-7; D gene uncertain. Germline values: CDR1 LGHNA, CDR2 YSLEER. Trimming took off 0 bases at V and 3 bases at J, with 3 bases between the two ends. The CDR3 sequence is 12 residues long. CDR3 DNA: TGCGCCAGCAGCCAAGAAGGCTACGAGCAGTACTTC. Translating it yields CASSQEGYEQYF.

This chain uses TRBV5-1 with TRBJ2-3, with TRBD1 as a possible D gene (5 bases). Per the germline V gene, CDR1 is SGHRS and CDR2 is YFSETQ. V lost 0 bases and J lost 2, with 13 bases in between. The CDR3 extends over 16 amino acids. CDR3 region: CASSLAGDSYTDTQYF. The CDR3 DNA reads TGCGCCAGCAGCTTGGCCGGCGACAGTTACACAGATACGCAGTATTTT. The variable domain in full, completed from reference TRBV5-1 and TRBJ2-3, reads KAGVTQTPRYLIKTRGQQVTLSCSPISGHRSVSWYQQTPGQGLQFLFEYFSETQRNKGNFPGRFSGRQFSNSRSEMNVSTLELGDSALYLCASSLAGDSYTDTQYFGPGTRLTVL.

The chain joins TRBV6-4 to TRBJ2-3; D tentatively reads TRBD1 or TRBD2 (7 bases each). The CDR3 covers 13 residues. Germline V gene data show CDR1 as MRHNA and CDR2 as SNTAGT. Deletions cut 0 bases from V and 9 bases from J, with 10 bases between. In DNA form, the CDR3 reads TGTGCCAGCAGTGACTCCAGGGGGGGGACGCAGTATTTT. Its translation is CASSDSRGGTQYF.

This rearrangement joins TRBV2 to TRBJ2-7, with D possibly matching TRBD2 (7 bases). The germline V and J ends were trimmed by 5 bases and 6 bases, with 17 bases remaining between them. Germline loops: CDR1 SNHLY, CDR2 FYNNEI. CDR3 length: 14 residues. This CDR3 is CASSLEGGAGEQYF. In DNA, the CDR3 is TGTGCCAGCAGTCTGGAAGGGGGGGCCGGCGAGCAGTACTTC. The full variable domain, in which reference TRBV2 and TRBJ2-7 provide the parts outside the CDR3, is EPEVTQTPSHQVTQMGQEVILRCVPISNHLYFYWYRQILGQKVEFLVSFYNNEISEKSEIFDDQFSVERPDGSNFTLKIRSTKLEDSAMYFCASSLEGGAGEQYFGPGTRLTVT.

In DNA, the CDR3 is TGTGCCAGCAGCTTAGAACGCGGGCTCACTGAAGCTTTCTTT. Translated, it gives CASSLERGLTEAFF. The genes are TRBV7-2 and TRBJ1-1, with D unclear. V shed 1 base and J shed 4 bases, with 10 bases lying between them. The CDR3 sequence is 14 residues long. Germline V gene sequence: CDR1 SGHTA, CDR2 FQGNSA.

The CDR3 nucleotides are TGTGCCAGCAGCCAACCTGGACCAACTAATGAAAAACTGTTTTTT. Protein: CASSQPGPTNEKLFF. The J gene is TRBJ1-4, the V gene TRBV4-2, with D unclear. Germline lookup yields CDR1 LGHNA and CDR2 YNFKEQ. Trimming left V 2 bases short and J 0 bases short, with 7 bases between. The CDR3 covers 15 residues.

The chain combines TRBV6-1 with TRBJ2-7, with TRBD1 matching 7 bases. The J segment lost 5 bases and the V segment lost 2 bases, leaving 12 bases of the junction unmatched. The CDR3 sequence is 16 residues long. Germline-derived CDR1 and CDR2 are MNHNS and SASEGT. CDR3 DNA: TGTGCCAGCAGTGAAAGTTGGACAGGCATACGCCACGAGCAGTACTTC. Its protein product is CASSESWTGIRHEQYF.

V and J are TRBV10-3 and TRBJ2-1; the match to TRBD2 covers 9 bases. V lost 4 bases to trimming and J lost 4 bases; unmatched junction nucleotides: 8. The CDR3 totals 16 residues. CDR1 ENHRY and CDR2 SYGVKD come from the germline V gene. CDR3 DNA: TGTGCCATCAGTGCCCAGTCTAGCGGGGCATACAATGAGCAGTTCTTC. Its protein is CAISAQSSGAYNEQFF.

In this sample, this clone turned up once. The chain is built from TRBV30 and TRBJ2-7; no reliable D call. The CDR3 spans 14 residues. Germline V CDR1 and CDR2: GTSNPN, SVGIG (reference sequence). The V gene lost 0 bases and the J gene lost 4 bases, with 13 bases spanning the gap. Here the CDR3 reads CAWSVNTNSYEQYF. The CDR3 DNA follows: TGTGCCTGGAGTGTAAATACCAACTCTTACGAGCAGTACTTC.

The genes are TRBV10-3 and TRBJ1-5, with 10 nucleotides matching TRBD1. Per the germline V gene, CDR1 is ENHRY and CDR2 is SYGVKD. The J segment lost 4 bases and the V segment lost 6 bases, leaving 6 bases of the junction unmatched. This CDR3 contains 15 residues. CDR3 nucleotide sequence: TGTGCCATCAGGAGGGACAGGGGCGAGAATCAGCCCCAGCATTTT. Residues: CAIRRDRGENQPQHF.

The CDR3 here is CAWMRGRVAGGVQYF. The CDR3 coding sequence is TGTGCCTGGATGCGAGGGAGGGTAGCGGGGGGTGTCCAGTACTTC. The rearrangement joins TRBV30 to TRBJ2-5, with 10 bases identical to TRBD2. V dropped 4 bases and J dropped 10; count of bases not matched to a gene: 15. This CDR3 comprises 15 residues. Germline V gene lookup returns CDR1 GTSNPN and CDR2 SVGIG (reference sequence). Full variable domain (missing parts from reference TRBV30 and TRBJ2-5): SQTIHQWPATLVQPVGSPLSLECTVEGTSNPNLYWYRQAAGRGLQLLFYSVGIGQISSEVPQNLSASRPQDRQFILSSKKLLLSDSGFYLCAWMRGRVAGGVQYFGPGTRLLVL.

The chain employs TRBV7-2 and TRBJ2-4; D call uncertain. The length of the CDR3 is 14 residues. Deletions cut 5 bases from V and 0 bases from J, with 8 bases between. In germline, CDR1 is SGHTA, CDR2 FQGNSA. CDR3 protein: CASSQYGAKNIQYF. The CDR3 DNA is TGTGCCAGCAGCCAATATGGAGCCAAAAACATTCAGTACTTC.

This rearrangement joins TRBV10-2 to TRBJ2-7; D is perhaps TRBD1 (5 bases). The germline V and J ends were trimmed by 6 bases and 0 bases, with 9 bases remaining between them. CDR1 is WSHSY, CDR2 SAAADI, per germline. This CDR3 is 13 amino acids long. The CDR3 region is CASSTGSSYEQYF. The CDR3 nucleotides read TGCGCCAGCAGCACAGGAAGCTCCTACGAGCAGTACTTC.

This sequence joins TRBV5-4 and TRBJ1-1; 7 bases agree with TRBD1. Germline values: CDR1 SGHNT, CDR2 YYREEE (reference sequence). The trim removed 3 bases at V and 10 bases at J, leaving 9 bases unmatched. The CDR3 extends over 13 amino acids. The CDR3 loop reads CASSSGGGQGAFF. Written as DNA, the CDR3 is TGTGCCAGCAGCTCAGGGGGAGGACAAGGAGCTTTCTTT.

The chain employs TRBV12-1 and TRBJ2-7; no DNA check was done on the table's D call, TRBD1. TRBV12-1 constitutes a pseudogene. The CDR3 contains 18 residues. The CDR3 sequence: CASSFWRDRGLISYEQYF. The CDR3 DNA follows: TGTGCCAGCAGCTTTTGGCGGGACAGGGGGCTTATATCCTACGAGCAGTACTTC.

The rearrangement uses TRBV18 and TRBJ2-5; 8 nucleotides match TRBD2. J gave up 4 bases and V 3 bases, and 4 bases lay outside the gene matches. Germline CDR1 is KGHSH and CDR2 is LQKENI. This CDR3 contains 14 residues. CDR3 bases: TGTGCCAGCTCACCTCCGGGGGGGTCAGAGACCCAGTACTTC. Translated, it gives CASSPPGGSETQYF.

The gene calls are TRBV7-8 and TRBJ2-5; 8 bases line up with TRBD1. V shed 5 bases and J 1 base; nucleotides not matched to a gene: 6. Germline V gene data show CDR1 as SGHVS and CDR2 as FQNEAQ. The CDR3 covers 15 residues. As DNA, the CDR3 is TGTGCCAGCAGCGTCCGGGACAGGAGCCAAGAGACCCAGTACTTC. As protein: CASSVRDRSQETQYF.

This chain joins TRBV30 and TRBJ1-1, with D maybe TRBD1 (5 bases). The CDR3 contains 15 residues. Looked up from germline, CDR1 is GTSNPN and CDR2 is SVGIG (reference sequence). V lost 0 bases and J 6 bases, leaving 17 bases between the germline ends. CDR3 in DNA: TGTGCCTGGAGTGTACGGCAGGGAGGTAGGGCTGAAGCTTTCTTT. Translating gives CAWSVRQGGRAEAFF.